These T cell receptor beta chains were read from a single sample in a study of identical twins. MiXCR, applied by TCRdb to the 5' RACE reads, yields one record per CDR3 protein. The repertoire holds roughly 630,000 distinct CDR3 sequences, with 7.1% as singletons. The data also belong to a second study, concerning yellow fever vaccine responses in identical twins.

Sequences were obtained from PBMCs. The receptor source for this set is a woman under 30 in good health. CDR3s include the opening cysteine and the closing phenylalanine or tryptophan. The order of the fields is V gene, D gene, J gene, clone size, CDR3 protein, CDR3 DNA. The D gene is left open where the match is weak. Clone size is not always given. Where it is, it says once, few, many or a class for expanded clones.

TRBV15	TRBD1	TRBJ2-1	few	CATSREQGTGDNEQFF	TGTGCCACCAGCAGAGAACAAGGGACAGGGGACAATGAGCAGTTCTTC
TRBV29-1	-	TRBJ2-2	many	CSVEEGLTRGVGELFF	TGCAGCGTTGAAGAGGGCCTTACCCGAGGGGTAGGGGAGCTGTTTTTT
TRBV3-1	-	TRBJ2-3	many	CASSLYQLSTDTQYF	TGTGCCAGCAGCCTCTATCAACTTTCCACAGATACGCAGTATTTT
TRBV20-1	TRBD2	TRBJ2-7	many	CSASLAGGIYEQYF	TGCAGTGCTAGCCTAGCGGGAGGGATTTACGAGCAGTACTTC
TRBV5-1	-	TRBJ2-2	many	CASSLYPGNELFF	TGCGCCAGCAGCTTGTACCCGGGGAACGAGCTGTTTTTT
TRBV4-1	-	TRBJ1-2	-	CASSQVLGIRRGHAAGYTF	TGCGCCAGCAGCCAAGTTCTAGGCATCCGGAGGGGACATGCAGCGGGCTACACCTTC
TRBV6-1	-	TRBJ2-1	many	CASRSTSLGYNEQFF	TGTGCCAGCAGATCCACTAGCTTGGGTTACAATGAGCAGTTCTTC
TRBV5-1	TRBD1	TRBJ2-3	many	CASSPEPGTGGDTQYF	TGCGCCAGCAGCCCGGAGCCGGGGACAGGTGGGGATACGCAGTATTTT
TRBV28	TRBD1	TRBJ1-6	many	CASSLTGSGNSPLHF	TGTGCCAGCAGTCTGACAGGGTCTGGTAATTCACCCCTCCACTTT
TRBV5-1	-	TRBJ2-1	many	CASRAGYNEQFF	TGCGCCAGCAGGGCAGGATACAATGAGCAGTTCTTC
TRBV20-1	TRBD2	TRBJ2-7	few	CSAGGTSGAYEQYF	TGCAGTGCTGGAGGGACTAGCGGGGCCTACGAGCAGTACTTC
TRBV20-1	TRBD2	TRBJ2-1	-	CSAQPSGSGRYNEQFF	TGCAGTGCTCAACCCTCAGGTAGCGGGAGATACAATGAGCAGTTCTTC
TRBV7-9	TRBD1	TRBJ2-3	few	CASSLRGQGAKDTQYF	TGTGCCAGCAGCTTAAGAGGGCAGGGGGCGAAAGATACGCAGTATTTT
TRBV6-5	-	TRBJ1-1	many	CASSYSWTANTEAFF	TGTGCCAGCAGTTACTCCTGGACGGCGAACACTGAAGCTTTCTTT
TRBV7-8	TRBD2	TRBJ2-2	few	CASSPTGTSGIPTGELFF	TGTGCCAGCAGCCCGACCGGGACTAGCGGGATACCCACCGGGGAGCTGTTTTTT
TRBV20-1	-	TRBJ1-2	-	CSAGQPTEGGYTF	TGCAGTGCCGGACAGCCTACCGAGGGGGGCTACACCTTC
TRBV28	-	TRBJ1-5	-	CASSLRRGPNQPQHF	TGTGCCAGCTCCCTCAGGCGGGGACCCAATCAGCCCCAGCATTTT
TRBV4-1	TRBD2	TRBJ2-3	many	CASSRLGTSQISTDTQYF	TGCGCCAGCAGCCGCCTGGGGACTAGCCAAATCAGCACAGATACGCAGTATTTT
TRBV5-1	-	TRBJ1-4	many	CASSLEGNEKLFF	TGCGCCAGCAGCTTGGAGGGAAATGAAAAACTGTTTTTT
TRBV7-9	-	TRBJ2-2	many	CASSTLTGRLFGGELFF	TGTGCCAGCAGCACCCTGACAGGCCGTTTGTTTGGCGGGGAGCTGTTTTTT
TRBV29-1	TRBD2	TRBJ2-1	many	CSVPGSSGSSYNEQFF	TGCAGCGTCCCCGGATCTAGCGGGAGCTCCTACAATGAGCAGTTCTTC
TRBV2	-	TRBJ2-3	-	CASSSQGRTDTQYF	TGTGCCAGCAGTTCCCAGGGGCGCACAGATACGCAGTATTTT
TRBV24-1	-	TRBJ2-5	-	CATSDLRQGQETQYF	TGTGCCACCAGTGATTTAAGGCAGGGACAAGAGACCCAGTACTTC
TRBV7-3	-	TRBJ2-1	many	CASSPSFNGGEQFF	TGTGCCAGCAGCCCCTCTTTCAACGGCGGTGAGCAGTTCTTC
TRBV5-1	TRBD2	TRBJ2-7	few	CASSLELAGDEQYF	TGCGCCAGCAGCTTGGAACTAGCGGGAGACGAGCAGTACTTC
TRBV4-2	TRBD2	TRBJ2-2	-	CASSAGTSGGPVNTGELFF	TGTGCCAGCAGCGCAGGGACTAGCGGGGGGCCCGTTAACACCGGGGAGCTGTTTTTT
TRBV7-9	-	TRBJ2-5	many	CASSTKPSGQETQYF	TGTGCCAGCAGCACAAAGCCATCAGGGCAAGAGACCCAGTACTTC
TRBV7-2	-	TRBJ2-7	few	CASSLVGIGSPYEQYF	TGTGCCAGCAGCTTAGTAGGGATTGGGTCCCCCTACGAGCAGTACTTC
TRBV20-1	-	TRBJ2-5	few	CSAIIETQYF	TGCAGTGCTATCATAGAGACCCAGTACTTC
TRBV6-4	-	TRBJ2-3	many	CASSDGGVASTQYF	TGTGCCAGCAGTGACGGAGGGGTAGCCTCTACGCAGTATTTT
TRBV28	TRBD1	TRBJ1-5	-	CASSAPGQGAQQPQHF	TGTGCCAGCAGTGCGCCGGGACAGGGGGCCCAGCAGCCCCAGCATTTT
TRBV29-1	-	TRBJ2-5	-	CSFLTRGETQYF	TGCAGCTTCCTGACTAGGGGGGAGACCCAGTACTTC
TRBV20-1	TRBD2	TRBJ2-5	many	CSARTSGKETQYF	TGCAGTGCGAGGACTAGCGGCAAAGAGACCCAGTACTTC
TRBV10-3	-	TRBJ2-7	-	CASHSEGEQYF	TGTGCCTCACATAGTGAGGGCGAGCAGTACTTC
TRBV20-1	TRBD1	TRBJ2-1	few	CSARSRDSSYNEQFF	TGCAGTGCTAGAAGTCGGGACAGCTCCTACAATGAGCAGTTCTTC
TRBV7-9	TRBD1	TRBJ2-4	many	CASSLDAPRGNIQYF	TGTGCCAGCAGCTTAGATGCCCCCAGGGGGAACATTCAGTACTTC
TRBV5-1	-	TRBJ2-1	-	CASSLEVGGDEQFF	TGCGCCAGCAGCTTGGAGGTGGGCGGCGATGAGCAGTTCTTC
TRBV29-1	-	TRBJ2-1	many	CSAEEPPNEQFF	TGCAGCGCTGAGGAACCTCCCAATGAGCAGTTCTTC
TRBV12-3/TRBV12-4	TRBD1	TRBJ1-5	many	CASSLQGTGGLSQHF	TGTGCCAGCAGTTTACAGGGGACAGGGGGGCTATCCCAGCATTTT
TRBV5-1	TRBD1	TRBJ2-1	many	CASSLETGSREQFF	TGCGCCAGCAGCTTGGAGACAGGGTCGCGTGAGCAGTTCTTC
TRBV12-3/TRBV12-4	-	TRBJ2-4	many	CASSLGARSAKNIQYF	TGTGCCAGCAGTTTAGGGGCGAGGTCGGCCAAAAACATTCAGTACTTC
TRBV7-8	TRBD1	TRBJ2-5	-	CASSPWDRDSETQYF	TGTGCCAGCAGCCCTTGGGACAGGGACTCAGAGACCCAGTACTTC
TRBV6-1	-	TRBJ1-2	few	CASSELPGEDGYTF	TGTGCCAGCAGTGAACTGCCAGGGGAGGATGGCTACACCTTC
TRBV5-8	TRBD1	TRBJ2-7	-	CASSQRDRVHEQYF	TGTGCCAGCAGCCAACGAGACAGGGTGCACGAGCAGTACTTC
TRBV19	TRBD2	TRBJ2-1	-	CASSIDSGSYNEQFF	TGTGCCAGTAGTATAGACAGCGGGAGCTACAATGAGCAGTTCTTC
TRBV29-1	TRBD2	TRBJ2-2	few	CSVEIVAGTSGRPTGELFF	TGCAGCGTTGAAATCGTGGCCGGAACTAGCGGGAGACCAACCGGGGAGCTGTTTTTT
TRBV29-1	TRBD1	TRBJ1-2	-	CSVGRGDYGYTF	TGCAGCGTTGGCAGGGGGGACTATGGCTACACCTTC
TRBV12-3/TRBV12-4	-	TRBJ2-7	many	CASSFQGYEQYF	TGTGCCAGCAGTTTCCAGGGCTACGAGCAGTACTTC
TRBV7-6	-	TRBJ2-7	-	CASSPFGGNYEQYF	TGTGCCAGCAGCCCCTTCGGCGGGAACTACGAGCAGTACTTC
TRBV11-2	TRBD1	TRBJ2-5	-	CASSPYRTGQETQYF	TGTGCCAGCAGCCCATACCGGACAGGCCAAGAGACCCAGTACTTC
TRBV11-1	-	TRBJ2-3	few	CASSLADPGADTQYF	TGTGCCAGCAGCTTAGCGGACCCCGGGGCAGATACGCAGTATTTT
TRBV28	TRBD1	TRBJ2-2	many	CASSSPGTGNTGELFF	TGTGCCAGCAGCTCACCCGGGACAGGGAACACCGGGGAGCTGTTTTTT
TRBV11-2	TRBD1	TRBJ1-5	-	CASSPGDRVNQPQHF	TGTGCCAGCAGCCCTGGGGACAGGGTCAATCAGCCCCAGCATTTT
TRBV2	TRBD1	TRBJ2-7	many	CASRGTVYEQYF	TGTGCCAGCCGAGGGACAGTCTACGAGCAGTACTTC
TRBV5-1	TRBD1	TRBJ1-1	few	CASSLAQGLRTEAFF	TGCGCCAGCAGCTTGGCACAGGGGCTTCGCACTGAAGCTTTCTTT